These T cell receptor beta chains were read from a single sample in a study of blood T cell repertoires in COVID-19. Clones were read by immunoSEQ multiplex PCR, and TCRdb kept only the in-frame ones, dropping some. This table has hundreds of thousands of clones, 80% to 90% appearing once. The sample comprised PBMCs or T cells enriched from blood (not recorded which). The receptors shown here come from a young man who had recovered from COVID-19. CDR3s include the opening cysteine and the closing phenylalanine or tryptophan. D genes are given only for firm matches. Not every row has a clone size; where given, it reads once, few, many or a size class.

d_gene,abundance,j_gene,v_gene,CDR3aa,CDR3nt
.,.,TRBJ1-1,TRBV28,CASSLGGARTEAFF,TGTGCCAGCAGTTTAGGAGGGGCCCGCACTGAAGCTTTCTTT
.,.,TRBJ1-5,TRBV11-2,CASSLCNSQYSNQPQHF,TGTGCCAGCAGCTTATGTAACAGCCAATATAGCAATCAGCCCCAGCATTTT
.,.,TRBJ2-5,TRBV14,CASSPGPYQETQYF,TGTGCCAGCAGCCCGGGTCCGTACCAAGAGACCCAGTACTTC
TRBD2,.,TRBJ2-5,TRBV5-4,CASSLLASTGGETQYF,TGTGCCAGCAGCTTGTTAGCCTCAACGGGGGGGGAGACCCAGTACTTC
.,.,TRBJ2-6,TRBV7-3,CASSLGALGANVLTF,TGTGCCAGCAGCTTAGGGGCGCTTGGGGCCAACGTCCTGACTTTC
.,.,TRBJ1-1,TRBV19,CASSTPPAALNTEAFF,TGTGCCAGTAGTACGCCCCCGGCGGCTCTAAACACTGAAGCTTTCTTT
.,.,TRBJ1-2,TRBV5-4,CASSLSGRGYGYTF,TGTGCCAGCAGCTTGTCCGGGAGGGGCTATGGCTACACCTTC
.,.,TRBJ2-7,TRBV20-1,CSASRPGVSYEQYF,TGCAGTGCTAGTAGACCAGGGGTCTCCTACGAGCAGTACTTC
.,.,TRBJ1-2,TRBV11-2,CASSPMRVDYTF,TGTGCCAGCAGCCCCATGAGAGTAGACTACACCTTC
.,few,TRBJ1-2,TRBV24-1,CATSDPTVYGYTF,TGTGCCACCAGTGATCCGACAGTCTATGGCTACACCTTC
.,.,TRBJ1-6,TRBV6-5,CASGTGSPLHF,TGTGCCAGCGGTACGGGTTCACCCCTCCACTTT
.,.,TRBJ2-1,TRBV27,CASSSQITNEQFF,TGTGCCAGCAGCTCTCAGATTACAAATGAGCAGTTCTTC
.,once,TRBJ1-2,TRBV6-5,CATGQGLLGYTF,TGTGCCACGGGGCAGGGGCTTCTTGGCTACACCTTC
.,.,TRBJ1-2,TRBV3-1/TRBV3-2,CASSQGEGYGYTF,TGTGCCAGCAGCCAAGGGGAGGGCTATGGCTACACCTTC
.,.,TRBJ2-3,TRBV2,CASRGGHTDTQYF,TGTGCCAGCAGAGGGGGACACACAGATACGCAGTATTTT
TRBD2,.,TRBJ2-3,TRBV15,CATSGGGALNTQYF,TGTGCCACCAGCGGCGGGGGGGCCCTAAATACGCAGTATTTT
TRBD1,once,TRBJ1-1,TRBV7-2,CASTPGQQTNTEAFF,TGTGCCAGCACCCCGGGACAGCAAACGAACACTGAAGCTTTCTTT
TRBD2,few,TRBJ2-3,TRBV24-1,CATSEAAGGTTDTQYF,TGTGCCACCTCGGAAGCGGCGGGGGGGACCACAGATACGCAGTATTTT
TRBD2,.,TRBJ2-5,TRBV20-1,CSASPSSLAGGQETQYF,TGCAGTGCTAGTCCTTCCTCTCTAGCGGGGGGACAAGAGACCCAGTACTTC
TRBD2,.,TRBJ2-7,TRBV20-1,CSAHSGVQYF,TGCAGTGCTCATAGCGGGGTGCAGTACTTC
TRBD2,.,TRBJ2-3,TRBV2,CASTGLAGVRDTQYF,TGTGCCAGCACCGGACTAGCGGGGGTACGCGATACGCAGTATTTT
.,few,TRBJ1-6,TRBV3-1/TRBV3-2,CASSQLPASGSPLHF,TGTGCCAGCAGCCAATTGCCCGCCTCGGGATCACCCCTCCACTTT
TRBD1,.,TRBJ2-7,TRBV5-6,CASSLPQGSDLYEQYF,TGTGCCAGCAGCCTACCACAGGGGTCGGATCTCTACGAGCAGTACTTC
.,.,TRBJ1-1,TRBV7-2,CASSSPQGVVTEAFF,TGTGCCAGCAGCTCCCCACAGGGAGTGGTCACTGAAGCTTTCTTT
.,.,TRBJ2-1,TRBV9,CASSVDGGMTLSNEQFF,TGTGCCAGCAGCGTAGATGGAGGGATGACCCTCTCCAATGAGCAGTTCTTC
.,many,TRBJ2-1,TRBV9,CASSALPGGGDEQFF,TGTGCCAGCAGCGCCCTGCCGGGGGGCGGGGATGAGCAGTTCTTC
TRBD1,.,TRBJ2-7,TRBV4-3,CASSQDRGSAYEQYF,TGCGCCAGCAGCCAGGACAGGGGATCGGCCTACGAGCAGTACTTC
TRBD2,.,TRBJ2-1,TRBV24-1,CATSDRRASGGASDEQFF,TGTGCCACCAGTGATAGGAGGGCTAGCGGGGGGGCTTCCGATGAGCAGTTCTTC